These 22 T cell receptor beta chains were all obtained from the same sample, sequenced in a study of T-cell reconstitution after alpha-beta-depleted transplantation in children. The authors prepared the TCRbeta library with unique molecular identifiers. In TCRdb, the PCR reads were re-called with MiXCR into one record per CDR3 protein. The table has under 300,000 distinct CDR3 sequences, around 10% seen once. The sample here was peripheral blood, taken 180 days after TCRalphabeta/CD19-depleted stem cell transplant. These receptors were collected from a male patient aged 2-15 years who had a stem cell transplant for chronic granulomatous disease, so the T cells may come from the graft donor.

In this sample, this clonotype turned up many times. The CDR3 DNA reads as TGTGCCAGCAGTTTGTTACAGGTGGAGACCCAGTACTTC. Its translation is CASSLLQVETQYF. The rearrangement joins TRBV12-3 or TRBV12-4 to TRBJ2-5, with D perhaps matching TRBD1 (5 bases). V lost 3 bases to trimming and J lost 5 bases, with 10 bases between them. The CDR3 consists of 13 residues.

This clonotype showed up many times. The rearrangement uses TRBV9 and TRBJ2-7; 9 bases fit TRBD2. Germline lookup yields CDR1 SGDLS and CDR2 YYNGEE. The trim removed 1 base at V and 7 bases at J, leaving 9 bases unmatched. The CDR3 spans 15 residues. CDR3 sequence reads: CASSVSGGGASEQYF. DNA for the CDR3: TGTGCCAGCAGCGTAAGTGGCGGGGGGGCGAGTGAGCAGTACTTC.

This clonotype was seen ten or more times. This rearrangement joins TRBV4-2 to TRBJ2-2; D might be TRBD1 (5 bases). The germline V gene has CDR1 LGHNA and CDR2 YNFKEQ. This CDR3 is built from 17 residues. V lost 1 base and J lost 2, with 14 bases in between. CDR3 sequence: CASSQGSGQANTGELFF. CDR3 nucleotide sequence: TGTGCCAGCAGCCAAGGAAGTGGACAAGCAAACACCGGGGAGCTGTTTTTT.

This clonotype was counted ten times or more. The chain couples TRBV7-2 to TRBJ1-1; D uncertain. V was clipped by 5 bases and J by 0 bases, with 1 base between them. CDR3 size: 11 residues. Germline loops: CDR1 SGHTA, CDR2 FQGNSA. The CDR3 sequence: CASSMNTEAFF. As DNA, the CDR3 is TGTGCCAGCAGCATGAACACTGAAGCTTTCTTT.

There are many counts of this clonotype. The chain links TRBV30 to TRBJ2-7; D gene ambiguous. Trimming stripped 2 bases from V and 2 bases from J, with 7 bases between. CDR1 is GTSNPN and CDR2 is SVGIG in the germline V gene (reference sequence). The CDR3 is made up of 12 amino acids. The CDR3 sequence: CAWSTGPYEQYF. The CDR3 nucleotides read TGTGCCTGGAGTACCGGCCCCTACGAGCAGTACTTC.

Ten or more counts support this clonotype. This sequence joins TRBV6-1 and TRBJ2-4; D tentatively fits TRBD1 or TRBD2 (6 bases each). This CDR3 spans 15 amino acids. Germline loops: CDR1 MNHNS, CDR2 SASEGT. Trimming took off 6 bases at V and 10 bases at J, with 22 bases between the two ends. CDR3: CASRGGDGRGTIQYF. The DNA of the CDR3 is TGTGCCAGCAGGGGGGGAGATGGCAGGGGAACAATTCAGTACTTC.

This clonotype was detected a few times. The J gene is TRBJ2-5, the V gene TRBV12-3 or TRBV12-4; either TRBD1 or TRBD2 may supply D (7 bases each). The CDR3 loop spans 19 amino acids. With 3 bases removed from V and 0 bases from J, the gap between germline ends came to 23 bases. The CDR3 region has the DNA TGTGCCAGCAGTTTTCGTGTGGGGGGGACAGAATCGTACCAAGAGACCCAGTACTTC. This gives the protein CASSFRVGGTESYQETQYF.

This clonotype was recorded at least ten times. V is TRBV29-1 and J is TRBJ2-3; 13 bases align to TRBD2. Germline CDR1 reads SQVTM; CDR2 reads ANQGSEA. This CDR3 comprises 17 residues. The V and J ends lost 4 bases and 5 bases, in that order; junction bases with no gene match: 12. The CDR3 nucleotides are TGCAGCGTTGTTCCTGAACTAGCGGGAGGGCCTCTAGATACGCAGTATTTT. Translated, it gives CSVVPELAGGPLDTQYF.

This clonotype was counted many times. J is TRBJ2-2 and V is TRBV7-2; D ambiguous. This CDR3 spans 16 amino acids. Germline V gives CDR1 SGHTA, CDR2 FQGNSA. V gave up 5 bases and J gave up 3 bases, with 16 bases separating them. The CDR3 reads CASSPPRGYHTGELFF. DNA of the CDR3: TGTGCCAGCAGCCCCCCACGAGGCTACCACACCGGGGAGCTGTTTTTT.

At least ten counts were recorded for this clonotype. The chain carries TRBV11-1 and TRBJ1-6; no reliable D call. CDR3 length: 13 amino acids. Germline V gene sequence: CDR1 SGHAT, CDR2 FQDESV (reference sequence). The V end was cut by 5 bases, the J end by 16 bases, with 18 bases between. The CDR3 loop reads CASSLSTRFLLHF. For the CDR3, the DNA is TGTGCCAGCAGCCTAAGCACCCGTTTTTTGCTCCACTTT.

This clonotype came up many times. This chain uses TRBV24-1 with TRBJ2-7, with D hard to call. This CDR3 is built from 11 residues. The V end lost 3 bases, the J end lost 10 bases, and 9 bases lay between the germline ends. Germline V lookup: CDR1 KGHDR, CDR2 SFDVKD. CDR3 coding DNA: TGTGCCACCAGTGATGACGCGACACAGTACTTC. Encoded protein: CATSDDATQYF.

This clonotype has a count of ten or more. The chain joins TRBV12-3 or TRBV12-4 to TRBJ1-3; D is undetermined. V dropped 5 bases and J dropped 4 bases, with 12 bases sitting between them. The CDR3 is 14 residues long. The CDR3 spells CASSTTMGGNTIYF. Written as DNA, the CDR3 is TGTGCCAGCAGTACGACCATGGGAGGAAACACCATATATTTT.

This clonotype was recorded many times. V gene TRBV20-1 combines with J gene TRBJ2-1; perhaps TRBD2 as D (6 bases). Trimming shortened V by 3 bases and J by 7 bases, and 19 bases separated the two germline ends. This CDR3 spans 15 amino acids. Germline CDR1 is DFQATT and CDR2 is SNEGSKA (reference sequence). The CDR3 loop is CSASATSGWGNEQFF. DNA for the CDR3: TGCAGTGCTAGCGCGACTAGTGGGTGGGGTAATGAGCAGTTCTTC.

V and J are TRBV27 and TRBJ2-5; maybe TRBD2 (5 bases). V was trimmed by 3 bases and J by 5 bases, leaving 13 bases between them. The CDR3 contains 14 residues. Germline loops: CDR1 MNHEY, CDR2 SMNVEV (reference sequence). CDR3 DNA sequence: TGTGCCAGCAGTTTGACCCGGAGGTCGGAGACCCAGTACTTC. Amino acid sequence: CASSLTRRSETQYF.

This clonotype has ten or more counts. This chain joins TRBV5-1 and TRBJ2-1; 8 bases map to TRBD2. The CDR3 runs 14 residues. CDR1 and CDR2 (germline): SGHRS, YFSETQ. Trimming removed 4 bases from V and 7 bases from J; junction bases left unmatched: 7. The CDR3 sequence is CASSDGLAGNEQFF. CDR3 DNA sequence: TGCGCCAGCAGCGACGGACTAGCTGGAAATGAGCAGTTCTTC.

V is TRBV6-5 and J is TRBJ2-5; TRBD2 matches 9 bases. The germline CDR1 and CDR2 sequences are MNHEY and SVGAGI. Germline trimming cut 0 bases from V and 4 bases from J; bases unmatched to any gene: 9. This CDR3 comprises 17 residues. The CDR3 bases are TGTGCCAGCAGTTACTCGAGCTCACTAGCGGGTGTAGAGACCCAGTACTTC. It encodes CASSYSSSLAGVETQYF.

This clonotype was seen repeatedly, ten times or more. The rearrangement links TRBV13 to TRBJ1-2; 8 bases align to TRBD1. Germline V gene lookup returns CDR1 PRHDT and CDR2 FYEKMQ (reference sequence). The CDR3 runs to 14 residues. Germline trimming cut 4 bases from V and 4 bases from J; bases unmatched to any gene: 5. CDR3: CASSSTGQGYGYTF. The DNA for the CDR3 is TGTGCCAGCAGCTCAACAGGACAGGGCTATGGCTACACCTTC.

This clonotype was counted many times. The rearrangement joins TRBV6-1 to TRBJ2-5; no clear D. There are 17 residues in the CDR3. The germline gives CDR1 MNHNS, CDR2 SASEGT. Trimming cost V 0 bases and J 5 bases, with 19 bases left between them. CDR3 nucleotide sequence: TGTGCCAGCAGTGAAGCGCCGTCCAGCCGCTTGGGGGAGACCCAGTACTTC. This encodes CASSEAPSSRLGETQYF.

This clonotype was recorded at least ten times. The chain links TRBV20-1 to TRBJ2-3, with a tentative D call TRBD2 (6 bases). V lost 6 bases and J 0 bases, leaving 19 bases between the germline ends. CDR1 is DFQATT, CDR2 SNEGSKA, per germline (reference sequence). This CDR3 spans 16 amino acids. The CDR3 region is CSAEPGGESSTDTQYF. The CDR3, as DNA: TGCAGTGCCGAACCCGGGGGAGAATCCAGCACAGATACGCAGTATTTT.

At least ten counts were recorded for this clonotype. The chain carries TRBV28 and TRBJ2-7; 10 positions match TRBD1. From germline, CDR1 is MDHEN and CDR2 SYDVKM. The CDR3 has 13 residues. Trimming at V came to 9 bases and at J to 1 base, leaving 3 bases not matched to a gene. The CDR3 reads CASGGQGSYEQYF. The CDR3, as DNA: TGTGCCAGTGGGGGACAGGGGTCCTACGAGCAGTACTTC. Using reference TRBV28 and TRBJ2-7 for the parts outside the CDR3, the full variable domain is DVKVTQSSRYLVKRTGEKVFLECVQDMDHENMFWYRQDPGLGLRLIYFSYDVKMKEKGDIPEGYSVSREKKERFSLILESASTNQTSMYLCASGGQGSYEQYFGPGTRLTVT.

In this sample, this clonotype turned up many times. This sequence joins TRBV20-1 and TRBJ2-5, with a weak D call TRBD2 (5 bases). The V gene lost 0 bases and the J gene lost 1 base, with 15 bases spanning the gap. The CDR3 totals 16 residues. Germline CDR1 and CDR2: DFQATT and SNEGSKA (reference sequence). The CDR3 DNA reads TGCAGTGCTAGAGATAGTATTAGCGCAAGCCAAGAGACCCAGTACTTC. Amino acid sequence: CSARDSISASQETQYF.

This chain uses TRBV5-1 with TRBJ2-3; tentatively, D is TRBD1 (5 bases). CDR3 length: 15 amino acids. Trimming left V 0 bases short and J 6 bases short, with 14 bases between. Germline lookup yields CDR1 SGHRS and CDR2 YFSETQ. CDR3 in amino acids: CASSLEGQVVDTQYF. CDR3 DNA: TGCGCCAGCAGCTTGGAGGGGCAGGTGGTGGATACGCAGTATTTT. The complete variable domain, with remaining parts taken from reference TRBV5-1 and TRBJ2-3, reads KAGVTQTPRYLIKTRGQQVTLSCSPISGHRSVSWYQQTPGQGLQFLFEYFSETQRNKGNFPGRFSGRQFSNSRSEMNVSTLELGDSALYLCASSLEGQVVDTQYFGPGTRLTVL.